This TCR beta chain was captured by sequencing in a study of T cell repertoires in aging, cancer and after chemotherapy. This clonotype has only a few counts. CDR1 is SGHAT, CDR2 FQNNGV, per germline. Trimming removed 1 base at V and 7 bases at J, with 14 bases between. The CDR3 spans 14 residues. Amplification of TCR beta used genomic DNA extracted from peripheral blood. TRB rearrangements spanning V, D and J were amplified using mixed TRB-A/B primers. TCRdb ran MiXCR on the multiplex PCR reads and lists one entry per CDR3 protein. The sample lists 2,500 to 4,000 distinct CDR3 sequences; approximately 25% were seen once.

The V and J genes are TRBV11-2 and TRBJ2-7; no clear D gene. This sequence originates from a human donor with a solid tumor. The sequencing sample was made of blood. CDR3 in amino acids: CASSLGQILGEQYF. In DNA, the CDR3 is TGTGCCAGCAGCTTAGGGCAGATTTTGGGTGAGCAGTACTTC.